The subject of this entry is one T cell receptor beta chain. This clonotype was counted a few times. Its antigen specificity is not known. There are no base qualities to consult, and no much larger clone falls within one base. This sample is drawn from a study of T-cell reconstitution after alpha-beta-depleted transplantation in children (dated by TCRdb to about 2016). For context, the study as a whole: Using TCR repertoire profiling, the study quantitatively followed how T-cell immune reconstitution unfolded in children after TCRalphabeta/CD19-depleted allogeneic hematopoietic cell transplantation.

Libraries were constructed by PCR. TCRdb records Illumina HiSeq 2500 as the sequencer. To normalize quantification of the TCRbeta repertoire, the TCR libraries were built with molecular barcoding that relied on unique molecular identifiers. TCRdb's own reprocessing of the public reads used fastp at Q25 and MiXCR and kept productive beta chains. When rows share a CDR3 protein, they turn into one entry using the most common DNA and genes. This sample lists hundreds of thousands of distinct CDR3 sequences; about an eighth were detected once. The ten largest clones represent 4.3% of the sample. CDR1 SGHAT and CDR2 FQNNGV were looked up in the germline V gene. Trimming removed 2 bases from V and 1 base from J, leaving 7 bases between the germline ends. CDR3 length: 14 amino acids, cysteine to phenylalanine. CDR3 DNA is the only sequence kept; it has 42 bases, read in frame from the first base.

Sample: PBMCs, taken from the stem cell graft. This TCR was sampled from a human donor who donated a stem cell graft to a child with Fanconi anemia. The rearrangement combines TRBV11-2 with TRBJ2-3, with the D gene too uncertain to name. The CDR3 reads CASSLSRRTDTQYF. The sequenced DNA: TGTGCCAGCAGCTTAAGCAGGCGCACAGATACGCAGTATTTT.